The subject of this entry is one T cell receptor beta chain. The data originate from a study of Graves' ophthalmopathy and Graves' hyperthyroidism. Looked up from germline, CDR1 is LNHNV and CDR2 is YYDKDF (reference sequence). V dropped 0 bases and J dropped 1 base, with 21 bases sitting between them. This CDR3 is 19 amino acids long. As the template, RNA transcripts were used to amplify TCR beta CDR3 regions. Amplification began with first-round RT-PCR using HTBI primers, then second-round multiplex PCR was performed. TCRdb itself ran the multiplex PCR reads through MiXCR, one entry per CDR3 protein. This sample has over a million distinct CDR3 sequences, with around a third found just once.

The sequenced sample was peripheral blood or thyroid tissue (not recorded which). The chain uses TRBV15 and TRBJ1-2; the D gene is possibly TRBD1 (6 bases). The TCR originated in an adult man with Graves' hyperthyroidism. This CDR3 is CATSRDHGTGGEDNYGYTF. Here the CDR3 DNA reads TGTGCCACCAGCAGAGATCACGGGACCGGGGGCGAGGATAACTATGGCTACACCTTC.